Sequencing of this TCR beta chain was carried out in a study of T-cell reconstitution after alpha-beta-depleted transplantation in children. Preparation of the TCRbeta library used unique molecular identifiers. TCRdb itself ran the PCR reads through MiXCR, one entry per CDR3 protein. This sample has approximately 89,000 distinct CDR3 sequences, with 15% found just once. As for this clonotype: Its antigen is as yet unknown.

The germline V gene has CDR1 LGHNA and CDR2 YSLEER. Unmatched junction bases numbered 7, after V lost 1 base and J lost 8 bases. This CDR3 has 16 residues. Points from the study as a whole: Day-60 TCRbeta diversity that was high in some patients was derived from surviving recipient T cells and thymic progenitors. Newly generated T cells supplied most T-cell counts and diversity one year post-transplant.

This TCR was recovered from a male patient between 2 and 10 years old who had a stem cell transplant for acute lymphoblastic leukemia, so the T cells may come from the graft donor. The sequencing here drew on PBMCs, mostly from graft donor cells, taken 180 days after TCRalphabeta/CD19-depleted stem cell transplant. V and J are TRBV4-3 and TRBJ2-1, with 11 bases that match TRBD2. CDR3 sequence reads: CASSQALAGAWDEQFF. CDR3 in DNA: TGCGCCAGCAGCCAAGCACTAGCGGGGGCCTGGGATGAGCAGTTCTTC.